This paragraph reports one TCR beta chain. Authors' processing steps: Reference gene primer amplification yielded estimated nucleated cell counts. Repertoires were generated with immunoSEQ multiplex PCR, while TCRdb's copy carries only in-frame clones and drops some. The V and J calls and the clone size are those of that table, but D and trimming were determined from the DNA. The sample has 150,000 to 200,000 clones; around 82% are singletons. Participants' own reports of clinical history determined their cohort assignment. Germline V gene sequence: CDR1 LNHDA, CDR2 SQIVND (reference sequence). The CDR3 totals 14 residues. Deletions cut 0 bases from V and 2 bases from J, with 6 bases between. The sample belongs to a study of blood T cell repertoires in COVID-19. Study information: Samples of COVID-19 (acute and convalescent) were obtained from the United States, Italy and Spain. PBMCs, B-cell-depleted T cells, or T cells provided the cDNA or gDNA that made up the material.

The V and J genes are TRBV19 and TRBJ2-3; D unclear. Sample: PBMCs or T cells enriched from blood (not recorded which). The source of this sequence is a woman between 45 and 65 years old in a cohort exposed to, infected with or recovered from COVID-19 (not recorded which). In DNA form, the CDR3 reads TGTGCCAGTAGTATAGAGCGGCCCACAGATACGCAGTATTTT. It is translated as CASSIERPTDTQYF.